The 5 T cell receptor beta chains below all came from one sample that was sequenced in a study of high-grade serous ovarian cancer treatment subgroups (dated by TCRdb to the early 2020s). Receptors were amplified or captured by the immunoSEQ multiplex PCR assay. TCRdb's version of the immuneACCESS table is confined to in-frame rearrangements and falls short of the full clone set. An unresolved V gene accounts for under half of the shortfall where checked; the remainder is of unknown origin. Across this sample there are a few thousand clones, with 72% seen only once. Approximately 12% of the sample is in the top ten clones. Collection of tumor samples took place before definitive surgery or chemotherapy. Sequenced: tumor tissue. These receptors were taken from a human donor with high-grade serous ovarian cancer.

The CDR3 region is CASSPFFGTGTYEQYF. Written as DNA, the CDR3 is TGTGCCAGCAGCCCATTCTTCGGGACAGGGACCTACGAGCAGTACTTC. The chain employs TRBV11-3 and TRBJ2-7, with 9 positions matching TRBD1. V lost 5 bases and J lost 2; bases outside the gene matches: 10. CDR1 and CDR2 (germline): SGHNT, YENEEA. The CDR3 has 16 residues. Using reference TRBV11-3 and TRBJ2-7 for the parts outside the CDR3, the full variable domain is EAGVVQSPRYKIIEKKQPVAFWCNPISGHNTLYWYLQNLGQGPELLIRYENEEAVDDSQLPKDRFSAERLKGVDSTLKIQPAELGDSAVYLCASSPFFGTGTYEQYFGPGTRLTVT.

The V call is TRBV10-3, the J call TRBJ1-4; 7 nucleotides match TRBD1. From germline, CDR1 is ENHRY and CDR2 SYGVKD. The V gene end was trimmed by 5 bases and the J gene end by 4 bases; junction bases not matched to a gene: 7. This CDR3 comprises 15 residues. The CDR3 sequence: CAISRSTGLNEKLFF. CDR3 sequence (DNA): TGTGCCATCAGTCGGTCGACAGGGCTTAATGAAAAACTGTTTTTT.

This clone occurred a few times. CDR3 nucleotide sequence: TGTGCCAGCAGTTACAGGTGGGTGAACACTGAAGCTTTCTTT. Translated, it gives CASSYRWVNTEAFF. This rearrangement joins TRBV28 to TRBJ1-1, with a weak D call TRBD1 (5 bases). V was trimmed by 4 bases and J by 0 bases, leaving 9 bases between them. This CDR3 has 14 residues. The germline gives CDR1 MDHEN, CDR2 SYDVKM.

The chain couples TRBV11-3 to TRBJ2-6; TRBD1 matches 8 bases. The V and J ends lost 5 bases and 4 bases, in that order; junction bases with no gene match: 4. Germline V gene lookup returns CDR1 SGHNT and CDR2 YENEEA. CDR3 length: 15 residues. CDR3 DNA: TGTGCCAGCAGCCCAGGGGGCGCCGGGGCCAACGTCCTGACTTTC. It is translated as CASSPGGAGANVLTF.

This clone has more than one count but fewer than ten. CDR3 nucleotide sequence: TGTGCCACTAGAGGGGTTACGATCTGTGAGCAGTTCTTC. This sequence encodes CATRGVTICEQFF. J is TRBJ2-1 and V is TRBV19, with D perhaps matching TRBD1 or TRBD2 (5 bases each). Germline CDR1 is LNHDA and CDR2 is SQIVND (reference sequence). V was clipped by 10 bases and J by 9 bases, with 19 bases between them. CDR3 length equals 13 residues.